A single sample gave rise to the 25 T cell receptor beta chains below, sequenced in a study of blood T cell repertoires in COVID-19. Repertoires were generated with immunoSEQ multiplex PCR, while TCRdb's copy carries only in-frame clones and drops some. The data hold 200,000 to 250,000 clones, with roughly four fifths observed a single time. Sequencing was carried out using peripheral blood. Every receptor here comes from a young woman with acute or convalescent COVID-19.

The gene calls are TRBV7-9 and TRBJ2-7; 9 positions match TRBD1. The CDR3 sequence is 15 residues long. V trimming: 5 bases; J trimming: 5 bases; junction bases outside the gene matches: 10. Germline CDR1 reads SEHNR; CDR2 reads FQNEAQ (reference sequence). The CDR3 here is CASSRPGQGLNEQYF. CDR3 coding DNA: TGTGCCAGCAGCAGGCCGGGACAGGGCTTGAACGAGCAGTACTTC.

A few counts support this clone. This chain joins TRBV19 and TRBJ1-5; D unresolved. The germline CDR1 and CDR2 sequences are LNHDA and SQIVND (reference sequence). This CDR3 contains 16 residues. V lost 8 bases to trimming and J lost 0 bases, with 17 bases between them. The CDR3 DNA reads TGTGCCAGTCGTCCCCTGGGAGGATATAGCAATCAGCCCCAGCATTTT. Translated: CASRPLGGYSNQPQHF.

This sequence joins TRBV18 and TRBJ2-3; TRBD2 aligns across 8 bases. From germline, CDR1 is KGHSH and CDR2 LQKENI. This CDR3 is built from 16 residues. Trimming cost V 6 bases and J 1 base; bases outside gene matches: 9. CDR3 coding DNA: TGTGCCAGCTCTACTACGCGAGCGGGAGGCACAGATACGCAGTATTTT. It translates to CASSTTRAGGTDTQYF.

V is TRBV27 and J is TRBJ1-2; the match to TRBD1 covers 10 bases. In germline, CDR1 is MNHEY, CDR2 SMNVEV (reference sequence). Trimming removed 4 bases from V and 0 bases from J; junction bases left unmatched: 8. The CDR3 loop spans 17 amino acids. For the CDR3, the DNA is TGTGCCAGCAGTTCTTGGACAGGGGGAAATGCTAACTATGGCTACACCTTC. Its translation is CASSSWTGGNANYGYTF.

The rearrangement uses TRBV28 and TRBJ1-1; the D gene is possibly TRBD1 (5 bases). V lost 6 bases to trimming and J lost 2 bases, with 22 bases between them. The V gene's germline CDR1 is MDHEN and CDR2 SYDVKM. The CDR3 contains 17 residues. The CDR3 DNA is TGTGCCAGCAGCACTGACAGACGACGGAAATTTAACACTGAAGCTTTCTTT. Amino acids: CASSTDRRRKFNTEAFF.

The chain recombines TRBV2 with TRBJ1-5; 7 bases align to TRBD1. Germline values: CDR1 SNHLY, CDR2 FYNNEI. The CDR3 runs 14 residues. V was clipped by 2 bases and J by 6 bases; unmatched bases: 4. The CDR3 DNA follows: TGTGCCAGCAGTGAACAGGGGGGAGGTCAGCCCCAGCATTTT. It encodes CASSEQGGGQPQHF.

This clone appeared a few times. CDR3 amino acids: CASSPLDGGGYTF. The CDR3 bases are TGTGCCAGCTCACCACTGGACGGAGGCGGCTACACCTTC. The V gene is TRBV18, the J gene TRBJ1-2; D is unclear. Between the trimmed V and J ends, which lost 1 base and 8 bases, there was a span of 11 bases. The germline gives CDR1 KGHSH, CDR2 LQKENI. The CDR3 covers 13 residues. Complete variable domain (other parts from reference TRBV18 and TRBJ1-2): NAGVMQNPRHLVRRRGQEARLRCSPMKGHSHVYWYRQLPEEGLKFMVYLQKENIIDESGMPKERFSAEFPKEGPSILRIQQVVRGDSAAYFCASSPLDGGGYTFGSGTRLTVV.

The chain has TRBV7-3 and TRBJ1-2; D possibly corresponds to TRBD1 (5 bases). The CDR3 contains 15 residues. Trimming stripped 4 bases from V and 7 bases from J, with 19 bases between. Germline assignment: CDR1 SGHTA and CDR2 FQGTGA. The CDR3 sequence: CASSSSLTGAGGYTF. The DNA of the CDR3 is TGTGCCAGCAGCTCCTCTCTAACAGGCGCTGGTGGCTACACCTTC.

In its sample, this clone was seen once. The gene calls are TRBV10-3 and TRBJ2-5; 7 bases agree with TRBD2. J lost 3 bases, V lost 5 bases, and 3 bases had no gene match. Germline values: CDR1 ENHRY, CDR2 SYGVKD. This CDR3 spans 13 amino acids. The CDR3 nucleotides are TGTGCCATCAGTTTTGCGGGAGAAGAGACCCAGTACTTC. It codes for CAISFAGEETQYF.

V and J are TRBV28 and TRBJ1-4; 7 bases are shared with TRBD1. This CDR3 is built from 15 residues. The J segment lost 4 bases and the V segment lost 3 bases, leaving 5 bases of the junction unmatched. Germline CDR1 and CDR2: MDHEN and SYDVKM. The chain's CDR3 is CASSFPGQHNEKLFF. The CDR3 DNA is TGTGCCAGCAGTTTTCCGGGACAGCATAATGAAAAACTGTTTTTT.

This chain links TRBV11-1 with TRBJ2-2; 7 bases line up with TRBD1. The V and J ends lost 5 bases and 2 bases, in that order; junction bases with no gene match: 5. The germline gives CDR1 SGHAT, CDR2 FQDESV (reference sequence). The CDR3 spans 15 residues. DNA of the CDR3: TGTGCCAGCAGCGTGGGACAGTTTAACACCGGGGAGCTGTTTTTT. This gives the protein CASSVGQFNTGELFF.

The chain has TRBV7-8 and TRBJ2-1, with D perhaps matching TRBD1 (5 bases). The CDR3 spans 16 residues. Germline V gene sequence: CDR1 SGHVS, CDR2 FQNEAQ. Trimming took off 1 base at V and 5 bases at J, with 15 bases between the two ends. CDR3 amino acids: CASSLVGGTGNNEQFF. In DNA, the CDR3 is TGTGCCAGCAGCTTAGTTGGTGGAACAGGTAACAATGAGCAGTTCTTC.

The rearrangement links TRBV5-1 to TRBJ1-2; D is uncertain. The CDR3 has 14 residues. Trimming took 6 bases from V and 6 from J, leaving 18 bases between them. Germline V gene sequence: CDR1 SGHRS, CDR2 YFSETQ. CDR3 DNA: TGCGCCAGCAATTCTGAGACTCATGTCGATGGCTACACCTTC. Translating it yields CASNSETHVDGYTF.

V gene TRBV19 combines with J gene TRBJ2-1; D might be TRBD1 (7 bases). Germline CDR1 LNHDA, CDR2 SQIVND (reference sequence). This CDR3 contains 15 residues. Trimming took off 7 bases at V and 9 bases at J, with 22 bases between the two ends. The CDR3 nucleotides read TGTGCCAGTAACGGAGGGGGCGCGGTCGACAGTGAGCAGTTCTTC. Protein product: CASNGGGAVDSEQFF.

J is TRBJ2-3 and V is TRBV30; D is perhaps TRBD2 (6 bases). The CDR3 has 12 residues. Germline V gene sequence: CDR1 GTSNPN, CDR2 SVGIG (reference sequence). V was shortened by 4 bases and J by 4 bases, with 9 bases between the two germline ends. The CDR3 DNA reads as TGTGCCTGGACCCGGGGGTCAGATACGCAGTATTTT. Its translation: CAWTRGSDTQYF.

This rearrangement joins TRBV28 to TRBJ2-1; D gene uncertain. Deletions cut 3 bases from V and 9 bases from J, with 15 bases between. The germline V gene has CDR1 MDHEN and CDR2 SYDVKM. This CDR3 is built from 14 residues. CDR3 sequence: CASSFSTSTGEQFF. In DNA form, the CDR3 reads TGTGCCAGCAGTTTTTCGACGTCAACGGGTGAGCAGTTCTTC.

The V gene is TRBV6-5, the J gene TRBJ1-1; perhaps TRBD1 as D (5 bases). Germline CDR1 MNHEY, CDR2 SVGAGI. Trimming cost V 4 bases and J 4 bases, with 16 bases left between them. The CDR3 is 15 residues long. The CDR3, as DNA: TGTGCCAGCAGTTCTTTAGGGAGGGGTCTCACTGAAGCTTTCTTT. It specifies CASSSLGRGLTEAFF.

V usage is TRBV5-1 and J usage is TRBJ2-3; TRBD1 agrees at 9 bases. The junction had 6 bases not matched to a gene; V was cut back by 0 bases and J by 1 base. The CDR3 has 17 amino acids. Germline CDR1 and CDR2: SGHRS and YFSETQ. As DNA, the CDR3 is TGCGCCAGCAGCTTGGTGGGACAGGGCTTGGGCACAGATACGCAGTATTTT. Protein product: CASSLVGQGLGTDTQYF.

The chain joins TRBV28 to TRBJ2-5; D call uncertain. The length of the CDR3 is 15 residues. Between the trimmed V and J ends, which lost 10 bases and 5 bases, there was a span of 23 bases. Germline CDR1 and CDR2: MDHEN and SYDVKM. This chain's CDR3 is CATRNGPSRWETQYF. The CDR3, as DNA: TGTGCCACCCGTAATGGGCCCTCCCGGTGGGAGACCCAGTACTTC.

The V gene is TRBV19, the J gene TRBJ1-1; D is possibly TRBD1 (5 bases). The V end lost 5 bases, the J end lost 4 bases, and 14 bases lay between the germline ends. The CDR3 is made up of 14 amino acids. CDR1 is LNHDA and CDR2 is SQIVND in the germline V gene (reference sequence). The CDR3 protein is CASSPFRGSTEAFF. The CDR3 nucleotides are TGTGCCAGTAGTCCCTTTCGGGGGAGCACTGAAGCTTTCTTT.

This chain links TRBV27 with TRBJ1-4; no definite D call. The germline V gene has CDR1 MNHEY and CDR2 SMNVEV (reference sequence). V was cut by 3 bases and J by 8 bases, with 10 bases left in between. This CDR3 is 13 amino acids long. In nucleotides, the CDR3 is TGTGCCAGCAGTTTTGTGGCTAGGGAAAAACTGTTTTTT. Translating gives CASSFVAREKLFF.

This rearrangement joins TRBV6-2 or TRBV6-3 to TRBJ1-2; 12 nucleotides line up with TRBD1. CDR3 length: 16 amino acids. CDR1 MNHEY and CDR2 SVGEGT come from the germline V gene. Unmatched junction bases numbered 5, after V lost 2 bases and J lost 4 bases. Here the CDR3 reads CASSYGSGQGAYGYTF. The CDR3 DNA reads TGTGCCAGCAGTTACGGTTCGGGACAGGGGGCCTATGGCTACACCTTC.

The rearrangement joins TRBV19 to TRBJ1-1; 8 bases agree with TRBD1. The CDR3 sequence is 15 residues long. V lost 9 bases to trimming and J lost 0 bases; unmatched junction nucleotides: 9. CDR1 and CDR2 from the germline V gene are LNHDA and SQIVND (reference sequence). CDR3 amino acids: CASQGGDRLNTEAFF. As DNA, the CDR3 is TGTGCCAGCCAGGGGGGGGACAGGCTGAACACTGAAGCTTTCTTT.

As regards this clone: This sample includes further DNA sequences coding for the same CDR3. The rearrangement uses TRBV30 and TRBJ1-1, with D possibly TRBD1 on 6 matching bases. Germline V gene sequence: CDR1 GTSNPN, CDR2 SVGIG (reference sequence). This CDR3 is 11 amino acids long. V lost 3 bases to trimming and J lost 4 bases, with 6 bases between them. The CDR3 coding sequence is TGTGCCTGGAGCAGGGGCACTGAAGCTTTCTTT. Translated: CAWSRGTEAFF.

The chain is built from TRBV13 and TRBJ1-1; perhaps TRBD1 as D (5 bases). The V and J ends lost 5 bases and 3 bases respectively, with 16 bases between them. Germline V gene lookup returns CDR1 PRHDT and CDR2 FYEKMQ (reference sequence). There are 15 residues in the CDR3. The CDR3 coding sequence is TGTGCCAGCAGCAAGAGCTCAGGGACTTACACTGAAGCTTTCTTT. It codes for CASSKSSGTYTEAFF.